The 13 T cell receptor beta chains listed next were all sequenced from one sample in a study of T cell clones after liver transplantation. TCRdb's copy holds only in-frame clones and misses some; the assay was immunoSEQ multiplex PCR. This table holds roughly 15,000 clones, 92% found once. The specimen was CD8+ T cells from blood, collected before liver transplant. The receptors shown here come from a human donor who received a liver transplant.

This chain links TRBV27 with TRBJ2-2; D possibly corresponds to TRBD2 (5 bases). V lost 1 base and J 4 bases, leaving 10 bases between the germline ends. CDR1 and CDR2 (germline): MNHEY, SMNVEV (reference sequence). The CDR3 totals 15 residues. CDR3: CASSLYLAPTGELFF. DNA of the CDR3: TGTGCCAGCAGTTTATACCTAGCCCCCACCGGGGAGCTGTTTTTT.

CDR3 sequence (DNA): TGTGCCAGCAGCGAAGGACTAGCGGGAGGGGCGCAGTTCTTC. Translated: CASSEGLAGGAQFF. The chain has TRBV5-4 and TRBJ2-1; 15 nucleotides align to TRBD2. The CDR3 extends over 14 amino acids. J was trimmed by 12 bases and V by 4 bases; bases with no gene match: 5. Looked up from germline, CDR1 is SGHNT and CDR2 is YYREEE (reference sequence).

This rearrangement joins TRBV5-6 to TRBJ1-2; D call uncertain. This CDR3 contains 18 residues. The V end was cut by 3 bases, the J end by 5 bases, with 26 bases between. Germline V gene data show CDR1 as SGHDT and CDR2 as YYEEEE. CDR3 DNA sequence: TGTGCCAGCAGCTCCGTCCCGGGCCATACTATCACCCAGTATGGCTACACCTTC. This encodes CASSSVPGHTITQYGYTF.

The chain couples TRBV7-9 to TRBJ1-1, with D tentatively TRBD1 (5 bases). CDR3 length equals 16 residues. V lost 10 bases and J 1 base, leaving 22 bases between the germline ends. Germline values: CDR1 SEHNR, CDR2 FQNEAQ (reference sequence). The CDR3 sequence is CATRGMSGTRNTEAFF. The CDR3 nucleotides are TGTGCCACCCGGGGGATGAGCGGGACCCGGAACACTGAAGCTTTCTTT.

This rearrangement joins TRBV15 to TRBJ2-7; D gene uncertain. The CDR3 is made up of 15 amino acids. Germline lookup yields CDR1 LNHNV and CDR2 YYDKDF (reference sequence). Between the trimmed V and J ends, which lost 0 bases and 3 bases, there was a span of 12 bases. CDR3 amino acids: CATSRDRPSHYEQYF. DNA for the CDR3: TGTGCCACCAGCAGAGATCGGCCGAGTCACTACGAGCAGTACTTC. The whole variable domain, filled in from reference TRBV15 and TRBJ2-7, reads DAMVIQNPRYQVTQFGKPVTLSCSQTLNHNVMYWYQQKSSQAPKLLFHYYDKDFNNEADTPDNFQSRRPNTSFCFLDIRSPGLGDTAMYLCATSRDRPSHYEQYFGPGTRLTVT.

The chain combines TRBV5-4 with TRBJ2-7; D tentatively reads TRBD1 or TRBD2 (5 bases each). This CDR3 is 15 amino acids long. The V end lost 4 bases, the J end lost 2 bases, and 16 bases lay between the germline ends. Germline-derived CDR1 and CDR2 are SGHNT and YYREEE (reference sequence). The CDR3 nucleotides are TGTGCCAGCAGCCCATTTATGGGGGAAGCCTACGAGCAGTACTTC. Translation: CASSPFMGEAYEQYF.

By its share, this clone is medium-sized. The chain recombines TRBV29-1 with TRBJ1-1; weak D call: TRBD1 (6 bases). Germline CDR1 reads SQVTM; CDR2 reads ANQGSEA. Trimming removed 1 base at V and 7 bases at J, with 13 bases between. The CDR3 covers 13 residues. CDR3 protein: CSVEGGRKYEAFF. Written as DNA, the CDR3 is TGCAGCGTTGAAGGGGGGCGGAAGTATGAAGCTTTCTTT.

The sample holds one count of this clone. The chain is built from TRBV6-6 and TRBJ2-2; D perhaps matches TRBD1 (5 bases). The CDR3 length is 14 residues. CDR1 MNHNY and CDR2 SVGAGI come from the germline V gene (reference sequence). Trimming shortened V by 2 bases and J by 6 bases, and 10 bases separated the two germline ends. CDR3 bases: TGTGCCAGCAGTTACCCAGACAGCGCCGGGGAGCTGTTTTTT. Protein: CASSYPDSAGELFF.

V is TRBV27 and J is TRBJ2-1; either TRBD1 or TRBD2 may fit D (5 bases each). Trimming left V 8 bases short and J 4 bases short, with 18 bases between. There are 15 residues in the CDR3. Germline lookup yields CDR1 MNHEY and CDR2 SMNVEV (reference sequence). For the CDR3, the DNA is TGTGCCAGCGGGGGACGGGCGGGTAATTACAATGAGCAGTTCTTC. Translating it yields CASGGRAGNYNEQFF.

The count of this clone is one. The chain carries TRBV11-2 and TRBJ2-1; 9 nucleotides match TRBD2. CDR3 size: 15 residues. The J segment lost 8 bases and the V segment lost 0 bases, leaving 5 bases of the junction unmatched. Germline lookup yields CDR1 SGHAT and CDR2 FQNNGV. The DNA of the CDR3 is TGTGCCAGCAGCTTAGAGGCTAGCGGGATGGATGAGCAGTTCTTC. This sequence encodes CASSLEASGMDEQFF.

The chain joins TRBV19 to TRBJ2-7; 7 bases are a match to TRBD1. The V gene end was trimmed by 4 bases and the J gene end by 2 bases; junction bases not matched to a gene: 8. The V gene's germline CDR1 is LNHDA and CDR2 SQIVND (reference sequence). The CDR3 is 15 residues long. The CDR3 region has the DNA TGTGCCAGTAGTAAGGTGGCAGGGGGAACCTACGAGCAGTACTTC. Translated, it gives CASSKVAGGTYEQYF.

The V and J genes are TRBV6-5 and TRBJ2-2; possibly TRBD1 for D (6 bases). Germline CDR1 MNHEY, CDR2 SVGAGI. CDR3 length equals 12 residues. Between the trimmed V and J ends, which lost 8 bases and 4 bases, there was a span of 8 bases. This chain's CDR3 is CASWGRTGELFF. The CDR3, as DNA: TGTGCCAGCTGGGGGCGCACCGGGGAGCTGTTTTTT.

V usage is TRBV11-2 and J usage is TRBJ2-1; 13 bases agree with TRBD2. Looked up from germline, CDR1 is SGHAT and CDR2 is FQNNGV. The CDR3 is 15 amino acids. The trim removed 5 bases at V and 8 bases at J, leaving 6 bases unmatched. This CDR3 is CASSRTSGSGDEQFF. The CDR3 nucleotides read TGTGCCAGCAGCCGGACTAGCGGGAGTGGTGATGAGCAGTTCTTC.